The rows below give T cell receptor beta chains drawn from one sample of a study of T cells in Graves' hyperthyroidism and ophthalmopathy. Each CDR3 protein is one row after TCRdb ran MiXCR on the multiplex PCR reads. This sample has hundreds of thousands of distinct CDR3 sequences, with under 20% found just once. Sequencing input: blood. The receptors here all came from a young woman with Graves' hyperthyroidism. CDR3s include the opening cysteine and the closing phenylalanine or tryptophan. The D gene is left open where the match is weak. Some rows have no size entry. The others give once, few or many, or a class for an expanded clone.

>TRBD1|TRBV6-2/TRBV6-3|TRBJ2-7|-
TGTGCCAGCAGTTACTCGCCGACAGGGAACCCCTACGAGCAGTACTTC
CASSYSPTGNPYEQYF
>-|TRBV27|TRBJ2-2|-
TGTGCCAGCAGTTTATCTTCGGGGGCCGGGGAGCTGTTTTTT
CASSLSSGAGELFF
>-|TRBV20-1|TRBJ1-1|few
TGCAGTGTTCTTTGGAGGAACACTGAAGCTTTCTTT
CSVLWRNTEAFF
>-|TRBV5-5|TRBJ2-3|many
TGTGCCAGCAGCTTAGAGGTGGCAAGCACAGATACGCAGTATTTT
CASSLEVASTDTQYF
>-|TRBV20-1|TRBJ2-7|many
TGCAGTGCCATCAGGAACGGGGGCACGGGCTACGAGCAGTACTTC
CSAIRNGGTGYEQYF
>-|TRBV20-1|TRBJ2-1|many
TGCAGTGCTAGAGCTTGGGACCCCCGGGAGCAGTTCTTC
CSARAWDPREQFF
>TRBD1|TRBV5-1|TRBJ1-3|-
TGCGCCAGCAGCTCAGGGGGGACCTTCTCTGGAAACACCATATATTTT
CASSSGGTFSGNTIYF
>-|TRBV4-1|TRBJ1-4|-
TGCGCCAGCAGCCAAGTTGAAGGGGTGGGTGGTGAAAAACTGTTTTTT
CASSQVEGVGGEKLFF
>-|TRBV6-2/TRBV6-3|TRBJ1-5|many
TGTGCCAGCGGAGGGAATCAGCCCCAGCATTTT
CASGGNQPQHF
>-|TRBV28|TRBJ1-1|many
TGTGCCAGCAGTTTAGGGGAAACGCGAACTGAAGCTTTCTTT
CASSLGETRTEAFF
>-|TRBV5-1|TRBJ2-7|many
TGCGCCAGCAGCTTGACAGCGTCTAGCTACGAGCAGTACTTC
CASSLTASSYEQYF
>TRBD1|TRBV4-1|TRBJ2-1|few
TGCGCCAGCAGCCAAGTATCACAGGGGTTGAATGAGCAGTTCTTC
CASSQVSQGLNEQFF
>-|TRBV13|TRBJ2-1|few
TGTGCCAGCAGCTTTAACAGGGAGAATGAGCAGTTCTTC
CASSFNRENEQFF
>-|TRBV5-1|TRBJ2-5|few
TGCGCCAGCAGCTTGTGGGCGGGGGAGACCCAGTACTTC
CASSLWAGETQYF
>TRBD2|TRBV7-6|TRBJ2-2|-
TGTGCCAGCAGCCTATTCCCAAACCGACTAGCGGCGAACACCGGGGAGCTGTTTTTT
CASSLFPNRLAANTGELFF
>-|TRBV18|TRBJ2-5|-
TGTGCCAGCTCACCACACGTATTAGAGACCCAGTACTTC
CASSPHVLETQYF
>TRBD1|TRBV2|TRBJ1-2|few
TGTGCCAGCAGTCGGGACAGGGAGATTAGGTATGGCTACACCTTC
CASSRDREIRYGYTF
>-|TRBV6-6|TRBJ2-3|few
TGTGCCAGCAGTTACGGCCGGACAGATACGCAGTATTTT
CASSYGRTDTQYF
>TRBD2|TRBV6-9|TRBJ2-3|-
TGTGCCAGCAGTTCTGACGGACTAGCGGGAGGGGCAGATACGCAGTATTTT
CASSSDGLAGGADTQYF
>-|TRBV20-1|TRBJ1-2|many
TGCAGTGCTAGGTCCCTCGGTAGGAGCTATGGCTACACCTTC
CSARSLGRSYGYTF
>TRBD2|TRBV7-9|TRBJ2-1|-
TGTGCCGAAAGACTAGCGGGAGACAATGAGCAGTTCTTC
CAERLAGDNEQFF
>-|TRBV19|TRBJ2-7|-
TGTGCCAGTAGTACTGCGGAAGTAGTCTCCTACGAGCAGTACTTC
CASSTAEVVSYEQYF
>-|TRBV30|TRBJ1-6|few
TGTGCCTGGAGAGGCTCCAGCCGGCCCCTCCACTTT
CAWRGSSRPLHF
>TRBD1|TRBV7-3|TRBJ2-1|many
TGTGCCAGCAGCTCCGGGACAGGATACAATGAGCAGTTCTTC
CASSSGTGYNEQFF
>TRBD2|TRBV3-1|TRBJ2-1|many
TGTGCCAGCAGCCAAGATCCTAGGACTAGCGGGAGGAATGAGCAGTTCTTC
CASSQDPRTSGRNEQFF
>TRBD2|TRBV28|TRBJ2-1|few
TGTGCCAGCAGTTTGCTAGCGGGAGTTGAGCAGTTCTTC
CASSLLAGVEQFF
>TRBD2|TRBV18|TRBJ2-7|few
TGTGCCAGCTCACCAGCTAGCGGGATCGTCTACGAGCAGTACTTC
CASSPASGIVYEQYF
>-|TRBV7-2|TRBJ2-5|many
TGTGCCAGCAGCTTCAGCGGGCGGAAGTACTTC
CASSFSGRKYF
>TRBD2|TRBV29-1|TRBJ2-5|-
TGCAGCGTTGAAGCTGGGACTAGCGGGAGGGAGACCCAGTACTTC
CSVEAGTSGRETQYF
>-|TRBV20-1|TRBJ2-1|many
TGCAGTGCAGACGGCCTCTACAATGAGCAGTTCTTC
CSADGLYNEQFF
>TRBD2|TRBV27|TRBJ2-1|-
TGTGCCAGCAGTACAAGACTAGCGGGAGGGCCCAATGAGCAGTTCTTC
CASSTRLAGGPNEQFF
>-|TRBV29-1|TRBJ1-1|-
TGCAGCGTACGACAGCCCACTGAAGCTTTCTTT
CSVRQPTEAFF
>-|TRBV20-1|TRBJ2-3|-
TGCAGTGCTAGAGACCCGGATTACACAGATACGCAGTATTTT
CSARDPDYTDTQYF
>TRBD1|TRBV27|TRBJ1-5|-
TGTGCCAGCAGTGCCGGACAGGGGATTAATCAGCCCCAGCATTTT
CASSAGQGINQPQHF
>TRBD1|TRBV5-1|TRBJ2-5|many
TGCGCCAGCGGGCCGGACAGGGGGATCGGGACCCAGTACTTC
CASGPDRGIGTQYF
>-|TRBV29-1|TRBJ1-1|many
TGCAGCGTTGCAGGACGGACGAACACTGAAGCTTTCTTT
CSVAGRTNTEAFF
>-|TRBV29-1|TRBJ2-5|-
TGCAGCGTTGACGGGGACCTCCAGGAGACCCAGTACTTC
CSVDGDLQETQYF
>-|TRBV10-2|TRBJ2-3|many
TGCGCCAGCACTAGCCTCCCTAGCACAGATACGCAGTATTTT
CASTSLPSTDTQYF
>TRBD2|TRBV20-1|TRBJ2-5|-
TGCAGTGCTAGAGATGTGGGTAGCGGGAGGACGGAGACCCAGTACTTC
CSARDVGSGRTETQYF
>TRBD1|TRBV6-1|TRBJ1-4|few
TGTGCCAGCAGTTGCCCCCAGGGGGCTTATTCTAATGAAAAACTGTTTTTT
CASSCPQGAYSNEKLFF